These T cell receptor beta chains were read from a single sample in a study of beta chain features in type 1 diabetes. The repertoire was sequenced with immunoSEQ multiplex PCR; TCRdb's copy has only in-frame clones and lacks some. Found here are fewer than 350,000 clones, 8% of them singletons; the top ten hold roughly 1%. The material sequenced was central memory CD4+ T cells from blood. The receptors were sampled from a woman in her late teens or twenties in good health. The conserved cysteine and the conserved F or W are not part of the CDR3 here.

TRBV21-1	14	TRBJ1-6	ASRGDVELHNSPLH
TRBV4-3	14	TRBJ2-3	ASSQEGPPLTDTQY
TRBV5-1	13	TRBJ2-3	ASSLDGVGTDTQY
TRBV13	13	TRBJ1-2	ASSLWGEANYGYT
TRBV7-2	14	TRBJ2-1	ASSLARGSTYNEQF
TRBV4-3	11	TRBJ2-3	ASSQDHTDTQY
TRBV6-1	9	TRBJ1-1	ASTMNTEAF
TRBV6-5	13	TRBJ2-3	ASSTKRGRTDTQY
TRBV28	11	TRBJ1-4	ASSRAVHEKLF
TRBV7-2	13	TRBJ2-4	ASTLPGLWGNIQY
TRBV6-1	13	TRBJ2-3	ASSRINDRADTQY
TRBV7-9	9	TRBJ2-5	ASSAQETQY
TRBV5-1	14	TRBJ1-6	ASSFMPGQNNSPLH
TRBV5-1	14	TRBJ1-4	ASSLVGQGTNEKLF
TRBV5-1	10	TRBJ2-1	ASSTRPTEQF
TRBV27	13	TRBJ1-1	ASSLRGQGLTEAF
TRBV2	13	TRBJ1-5	ASSDPRTGNQPQH
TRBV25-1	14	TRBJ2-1	ASSEQGQDTYNEQF
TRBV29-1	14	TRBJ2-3	SVEGDRGTSTDTQY
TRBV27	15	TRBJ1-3	AISLDRGPLPGNTIY
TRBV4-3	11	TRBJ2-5	ASSQKGKKTQY
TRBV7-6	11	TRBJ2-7	ASSAGTGREQY
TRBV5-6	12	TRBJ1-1	ASSFRGSDTEAF
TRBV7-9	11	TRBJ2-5	ASSSDYQETQY
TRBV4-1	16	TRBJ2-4	ASSQDRGAAIAKNIQY
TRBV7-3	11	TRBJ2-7	ASRPGGRGEQY
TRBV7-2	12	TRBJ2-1	ASSSGLAGGSQF
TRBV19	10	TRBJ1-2	ASSRQGYGYT
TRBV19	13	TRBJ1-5	ATTGLSQINQPQH